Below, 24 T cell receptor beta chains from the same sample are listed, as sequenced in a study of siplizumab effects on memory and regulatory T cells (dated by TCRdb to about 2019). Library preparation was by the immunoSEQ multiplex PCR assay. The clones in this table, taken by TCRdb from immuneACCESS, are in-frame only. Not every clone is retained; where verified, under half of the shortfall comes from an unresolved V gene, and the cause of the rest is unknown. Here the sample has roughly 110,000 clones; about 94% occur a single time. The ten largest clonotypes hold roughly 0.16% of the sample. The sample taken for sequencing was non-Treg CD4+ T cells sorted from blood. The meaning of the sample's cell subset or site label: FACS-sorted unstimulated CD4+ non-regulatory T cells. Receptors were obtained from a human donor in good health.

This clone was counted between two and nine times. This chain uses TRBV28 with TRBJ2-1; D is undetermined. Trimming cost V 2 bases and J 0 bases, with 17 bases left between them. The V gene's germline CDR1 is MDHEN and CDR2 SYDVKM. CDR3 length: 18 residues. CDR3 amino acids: CASSLLSMAGYSYNEQFF. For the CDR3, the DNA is TGTGCCAGCAGTTTACTCTCCATGGCAGGTTACTCCTACAATGAGCAGTTCTTC. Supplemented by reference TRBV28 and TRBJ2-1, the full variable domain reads DVKVTQSSRYLVKRTGEKVFLECVQDMDHENMFWYRQDPGLGLRLIYFSYDVKMKEKGDIPEGYSVSREKKERFSLILESASTNQTSMYLCASSLLSMAGYSYNEQFFGPGTRLTVL.

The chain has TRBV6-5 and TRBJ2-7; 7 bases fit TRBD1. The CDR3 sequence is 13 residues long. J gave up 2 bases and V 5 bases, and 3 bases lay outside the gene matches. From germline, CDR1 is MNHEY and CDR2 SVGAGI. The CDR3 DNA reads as TGTGCCAGCAGTGGGGGACAGCCCTACGAGCAGTACTTC. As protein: CASSGGQPYEQYF.

CDR3 in DNA: TGCAGCGTTGAAGGGACAGGGGGCGGCTACACCTTC. This sequence encodes CSVEGTGGGYTF. This chain links TRBV29-1 with TRBJ1-2; TRBD1 matches at 11 bases. The CDR3 runs 12 residues. Germline CDR1 SQVTM, CDR2 ANQGSEA. Trimming cost V 1 base and J 8 bases; bases outside gene matches: 0.

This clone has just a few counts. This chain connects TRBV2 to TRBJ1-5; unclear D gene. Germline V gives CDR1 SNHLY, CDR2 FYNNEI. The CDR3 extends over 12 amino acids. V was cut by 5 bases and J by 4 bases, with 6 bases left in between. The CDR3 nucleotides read TGTGCCAGCAGTCATACAAATCAGCCCCAGCATTTT. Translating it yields CASSHTNQPQHF.

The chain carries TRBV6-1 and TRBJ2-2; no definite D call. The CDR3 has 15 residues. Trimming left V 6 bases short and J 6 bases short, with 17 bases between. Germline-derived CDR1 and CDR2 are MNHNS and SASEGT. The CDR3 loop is CASRRAASEAGELFF. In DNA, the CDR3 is TGTGCCAGCAGGCGCGCGGCGTCCGAAGCCGGGGAGCTGTTTTTT.

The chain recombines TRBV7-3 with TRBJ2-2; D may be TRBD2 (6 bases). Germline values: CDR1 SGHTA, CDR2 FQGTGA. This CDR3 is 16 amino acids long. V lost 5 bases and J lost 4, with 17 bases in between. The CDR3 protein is CASSLNTGGGTGELFF. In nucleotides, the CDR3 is TGTGCCAGCAGCCTAAACACCGGGGGTGGCACCGGGGAGCTGTTTTTT.

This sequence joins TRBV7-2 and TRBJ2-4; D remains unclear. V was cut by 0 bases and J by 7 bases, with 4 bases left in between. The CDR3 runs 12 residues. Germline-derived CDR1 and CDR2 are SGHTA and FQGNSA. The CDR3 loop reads CASSLAMNIQYF. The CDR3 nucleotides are TGTGCCAGCAGCTTAGCGATGAACATTCAGTACTTC.

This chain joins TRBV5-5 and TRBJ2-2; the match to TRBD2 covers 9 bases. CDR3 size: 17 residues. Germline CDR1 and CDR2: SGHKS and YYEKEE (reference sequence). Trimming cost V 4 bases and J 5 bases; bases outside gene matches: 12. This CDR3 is CASSLTPSGVRTGELFF. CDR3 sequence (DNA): TGTGCCAGCAGCCTCACTCCTAGCGGGGTTAGGACCGGGGAGCTGTTTTTT.

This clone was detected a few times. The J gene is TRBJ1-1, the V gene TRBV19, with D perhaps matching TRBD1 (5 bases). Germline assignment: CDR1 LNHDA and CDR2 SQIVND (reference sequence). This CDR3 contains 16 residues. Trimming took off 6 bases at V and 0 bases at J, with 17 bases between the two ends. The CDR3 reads CASRTTGNVLNTEAFF. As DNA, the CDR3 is TGTGCCAGTAGAACCACAGGCAATGTCCTGAACACTGAAGCTTTCTTT. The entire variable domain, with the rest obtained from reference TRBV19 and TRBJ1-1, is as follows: DGGITQSPKYLFRKEGQNVTLSCEQNLNHDAMYWYRQDPGQGLRLIYYSQIVNDFQKGDIAEGYSVSREKKESFPLTVTSAQKNPTAFYLCASRTTGNVLNTEAFFGQGTRLTVV.

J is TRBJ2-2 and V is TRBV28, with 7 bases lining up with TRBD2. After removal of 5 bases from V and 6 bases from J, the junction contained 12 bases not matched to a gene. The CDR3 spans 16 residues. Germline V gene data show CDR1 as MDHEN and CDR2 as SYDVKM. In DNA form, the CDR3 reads TGTGCCAGCAGTCTCTTGCGCGGGGGAAGCTCCGGGGAGCTGTTTTTT. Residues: CASSLLRGGSSGELFF.

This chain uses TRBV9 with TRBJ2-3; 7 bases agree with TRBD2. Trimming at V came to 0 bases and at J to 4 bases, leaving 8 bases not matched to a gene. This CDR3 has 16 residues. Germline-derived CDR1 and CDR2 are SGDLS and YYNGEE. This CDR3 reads CASSVGPAGLPDTQYF. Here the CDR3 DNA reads TGTGCCAGCAGCGTAGGTCCAGCGGGGTTGCCAGATACGCAGTATTTT. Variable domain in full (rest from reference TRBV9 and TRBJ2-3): DSGVTQTPKHLITATGQRVTLRCSPRSGDLSVYWYQQSLDQGLQFLIQYYNGEERAKGNILERFSAQQFPDLHSELNLSSLELGDSALYFCASSVGPAGLPDTQYFGPGTRLTVL.

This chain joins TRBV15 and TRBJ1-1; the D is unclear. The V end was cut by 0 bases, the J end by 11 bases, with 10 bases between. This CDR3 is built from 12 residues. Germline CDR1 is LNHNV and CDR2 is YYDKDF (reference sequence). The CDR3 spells CATSRDWRRAFF. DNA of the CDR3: TGTGCCACCAGCAGAGATTGGAGAAGGGCTTTCTTT.

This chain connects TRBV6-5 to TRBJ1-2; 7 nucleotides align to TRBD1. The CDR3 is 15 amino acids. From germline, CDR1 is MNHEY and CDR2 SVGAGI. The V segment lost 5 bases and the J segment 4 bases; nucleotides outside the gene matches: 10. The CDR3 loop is CASSLGQARGYGYTF. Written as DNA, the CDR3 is TGTGCCAGCAGTCTTGGACAGGCGAGAGGCTATGGCTACACCTTC.

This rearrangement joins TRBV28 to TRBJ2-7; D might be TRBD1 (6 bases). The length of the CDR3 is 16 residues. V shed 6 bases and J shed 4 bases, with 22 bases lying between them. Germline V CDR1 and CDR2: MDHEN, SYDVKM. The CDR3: CASRLPLYRDGYEQYF. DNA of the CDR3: TGTGCCAGCAGACTCCCTCTCTACAGGGACGGGTACGAGCAGTACTTC.

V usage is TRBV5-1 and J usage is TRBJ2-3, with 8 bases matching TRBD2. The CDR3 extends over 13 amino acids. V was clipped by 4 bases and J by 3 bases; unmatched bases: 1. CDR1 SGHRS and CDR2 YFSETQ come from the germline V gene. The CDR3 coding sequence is TGCGCCAGCAGCGGCGGGGGGACAGATACGCAGTATTTT. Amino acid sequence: CASSGGGTDTQYF.

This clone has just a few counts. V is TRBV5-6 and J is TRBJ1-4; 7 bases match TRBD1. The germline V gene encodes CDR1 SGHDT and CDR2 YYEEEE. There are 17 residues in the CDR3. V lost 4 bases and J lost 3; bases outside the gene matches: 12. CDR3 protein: CASSAFRGKASNEKLFF. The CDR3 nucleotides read TGTGCCAGCAGCGCTTTCAGGGGGAAGGCCTCTAATGAAAAACTGTTTTTT.

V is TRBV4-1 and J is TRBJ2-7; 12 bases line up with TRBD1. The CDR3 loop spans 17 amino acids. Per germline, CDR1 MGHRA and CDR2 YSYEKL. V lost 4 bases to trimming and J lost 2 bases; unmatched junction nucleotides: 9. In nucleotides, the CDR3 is TGCGCCAGCAGCCTAACCTCCCGGGACAGGGGGCCCTACGAGCAGTACTTC. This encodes CASSLTSRDRGPYEQYF.

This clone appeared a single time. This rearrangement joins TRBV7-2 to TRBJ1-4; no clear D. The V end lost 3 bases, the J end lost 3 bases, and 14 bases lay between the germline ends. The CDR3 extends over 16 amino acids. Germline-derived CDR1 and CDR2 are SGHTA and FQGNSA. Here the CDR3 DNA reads TGTGCCAGCAGCTTCTCTCCCCCTGGGGCTAATGAAAAACTGTTTTTT. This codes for CASSFSPPGANEKLFF.

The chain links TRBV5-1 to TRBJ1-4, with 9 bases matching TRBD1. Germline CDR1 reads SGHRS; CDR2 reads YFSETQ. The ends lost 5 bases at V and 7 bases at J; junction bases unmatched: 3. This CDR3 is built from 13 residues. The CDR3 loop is CASRRTGVEKLFF. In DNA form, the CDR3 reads TGCGCCAGCAGGAGGACAGGGGTTGAAAAACTGTTTTTT. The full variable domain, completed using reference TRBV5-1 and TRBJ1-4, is KAGVTQTPRYLIKTRGQQVTLSCSPISGHRSVSWYQQTPGQGLQFLFEYFSETQRNKGNFPGRFSGRQFSNSRSEMNVSTLELGDSALYLCASRRTGVEKLFFGSGTQLSVL.

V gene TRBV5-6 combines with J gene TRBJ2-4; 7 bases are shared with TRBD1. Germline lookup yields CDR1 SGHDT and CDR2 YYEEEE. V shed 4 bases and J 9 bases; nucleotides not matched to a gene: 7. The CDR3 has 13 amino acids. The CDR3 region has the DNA TGTGCCAGCAGCCCTGACAGGGCAGGCATTCAGTACTTC. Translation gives CASSPDRAGIQYF.

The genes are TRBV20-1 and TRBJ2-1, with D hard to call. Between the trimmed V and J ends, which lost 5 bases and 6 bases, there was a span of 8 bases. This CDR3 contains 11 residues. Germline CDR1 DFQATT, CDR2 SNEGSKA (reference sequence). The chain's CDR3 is CSALQSNEQFF. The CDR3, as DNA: TGCAGTGCTCTCCAGAGCAATGAGCAGTTCTTC.

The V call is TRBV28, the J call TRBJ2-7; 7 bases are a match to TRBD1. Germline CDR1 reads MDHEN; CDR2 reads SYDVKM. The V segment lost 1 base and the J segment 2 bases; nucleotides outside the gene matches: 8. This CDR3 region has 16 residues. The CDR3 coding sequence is TGTGCCAGCAGTTTATTCTGGACAGGACAAACCTACGAGCAGTACTTC. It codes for CASSLFWTGQTYEQYF.

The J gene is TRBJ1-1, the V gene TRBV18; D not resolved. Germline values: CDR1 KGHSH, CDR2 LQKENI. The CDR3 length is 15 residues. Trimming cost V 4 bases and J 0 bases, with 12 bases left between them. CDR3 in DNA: TGTGCCAGCTCACTTGCTCAGGCCATGAACACTGAAGCTTTCTTT. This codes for CASSLAQAMNTEAFF.

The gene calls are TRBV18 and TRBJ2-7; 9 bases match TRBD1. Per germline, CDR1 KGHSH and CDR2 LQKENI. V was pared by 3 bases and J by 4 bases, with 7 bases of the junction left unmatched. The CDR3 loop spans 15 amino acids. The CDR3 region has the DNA TGTGCCAGCTCACCGGGTGGGACAGGGCAATACGAGCAGTACTTC. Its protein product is CASSPGGTGQYEQYF.